This T cell receptor beta chain was identified in a study of blood T cell repertoires in COVID-19. Study-wide background: Samples representing acute and convalescent COVID-19 were sourced from the United States, Italy and Spain. T cells, B-cell-depleted T cells, or PBMCs supplied cDNA or gDNA.

CDR1 is LGHDT, CDR2 YNNKEL, per germline (reference sequence). This CDR3 is 16 amino acids long. V lost 2 bases to trimming and J lost 8 bases; unmatched junction nucleotides: 12. Ages ranged from about 18 to 100 years, with residence in around 24 US areas. In the authors' methods: Quantification of nucleated cells was approximated via reference gene primer amplification. Clones were sequenced by immunoSEQ multiplex PCR, and TCRdb holds only the in-frame ones, with some missing. Clone size and the V and J calls come from that table; the DNA yielded D and trimming. This table holds a few hundred thousand clones, 75% to 90% found once.

This chain connects TRBV3-1 (or the pseudogene TRBV3-2) to TRBJ1-2; 9 bases line up with TRBD1. Input material: PBMCs or T cells enriched from blood (not recorded which). The TCR comes from a woman aged 55-75 years who had recovered from COVID-19. Written as DNA, the CDR3 is TGTGCCAGCAGCCAAACGGGGGACAGGGAACTTCTCGGCTACACCTTC. Translating gives CASSQTGDRELLGYTF.